This T cell receptor beta chain was observed in a study of response to subunit inactivated influenza vaccine. Germline V gives CDR1 SGHRS, CDR2 YFSETQ. The CDR3 sequence is 15 residues long. V was clipped by 0 bases and J by 4 bases, with 10 bases between them. This clonotype has only a few counts. TCRdb used MiXCR to reprocess the RT-PCR reads, holding one entry per CDR3 protein. This table has 800,000 or so distinct CDR3 sequences, 21% appearing once. This sample comprised PBMCs from blood, obtained 5 days after vaccination. The chain joins TRBV5-1 to TRBJ2-2; possibly TRBD1 for D (5 bases). This clonotype was obtained from a man between 45 and 60 years old who received an inactivated influenza vaccine. CDR3 protein: CASSLGQPGTGELFF. The CDR3, as DNA: TGCGCCAGCAGCTTGGGACAGCCGGGCACCGGGGAGCTGTTTTTT.